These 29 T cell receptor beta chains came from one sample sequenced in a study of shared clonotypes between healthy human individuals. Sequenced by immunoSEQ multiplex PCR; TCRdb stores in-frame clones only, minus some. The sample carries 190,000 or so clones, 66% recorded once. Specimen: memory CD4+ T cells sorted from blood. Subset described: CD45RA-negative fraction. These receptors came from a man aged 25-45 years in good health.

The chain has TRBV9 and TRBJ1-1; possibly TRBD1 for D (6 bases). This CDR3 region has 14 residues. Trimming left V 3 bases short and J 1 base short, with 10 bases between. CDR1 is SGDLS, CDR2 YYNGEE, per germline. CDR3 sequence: CASSAGQQNTEAFF. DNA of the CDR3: TGTGCCAGCAGCGCAGGACAGCAGAACACTGAAGCTTTCTTT. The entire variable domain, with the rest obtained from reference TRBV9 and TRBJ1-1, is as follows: DSGVTQTPKHLITATGQRVTLRCSPRSGDLSVYWYQQSLDQGLQFLIQYYNGEERAKGNILERFSAQQFPDLHSELNLSSLELGDSALYFCASSAGQQNTEAFFGQGTRLTVV.

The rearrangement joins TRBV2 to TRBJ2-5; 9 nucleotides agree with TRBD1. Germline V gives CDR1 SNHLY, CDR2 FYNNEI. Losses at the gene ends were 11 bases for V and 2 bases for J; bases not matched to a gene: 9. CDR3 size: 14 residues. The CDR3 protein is CAGGQGYKQETQYF. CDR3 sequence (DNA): TGTGCCGGGGGACAGGGCTACAAACAAGAGACCCAGTACTTC.

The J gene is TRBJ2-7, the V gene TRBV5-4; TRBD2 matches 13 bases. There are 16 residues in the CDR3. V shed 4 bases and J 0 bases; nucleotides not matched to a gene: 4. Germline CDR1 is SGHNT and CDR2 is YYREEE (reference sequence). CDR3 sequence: CASSPGLAGSSYEQYF. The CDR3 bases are TGTGCCAGCAGCCCGGGACTAGCGGGAAGCTCCTACGAGCAGTACTTC.

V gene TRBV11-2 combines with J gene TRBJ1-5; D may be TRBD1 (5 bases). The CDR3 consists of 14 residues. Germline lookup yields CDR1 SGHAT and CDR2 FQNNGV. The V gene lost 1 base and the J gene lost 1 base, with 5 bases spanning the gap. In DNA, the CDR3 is TGTGCCAGCAGCTTAGGACAGAGCAATCAGCCCCAGCATTTT. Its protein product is CASSLGQSNQPQHF.

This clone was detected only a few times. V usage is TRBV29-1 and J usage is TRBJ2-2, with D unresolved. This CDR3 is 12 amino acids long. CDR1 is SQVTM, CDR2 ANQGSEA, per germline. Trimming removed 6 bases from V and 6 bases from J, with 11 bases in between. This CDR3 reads CSVSTVSGELFF. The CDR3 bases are TGCAGCGTGTCCACAGTGTCCGGGGAGCTGTTTTTT.

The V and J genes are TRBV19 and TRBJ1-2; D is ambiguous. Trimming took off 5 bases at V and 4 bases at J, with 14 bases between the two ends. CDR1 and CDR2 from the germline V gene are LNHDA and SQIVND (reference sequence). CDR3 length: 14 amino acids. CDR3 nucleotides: TGTGCCAGTAGTCACCCCGGAGACATCTATGGCTACACCTTC. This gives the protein CASSHPGDIYGYTF.

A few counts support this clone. CDR3 bases: TGTGCCATCAGTGTATCAGGCCCGAACTATGGCTACACCTTC. It codes for CAISVSGPNYGYTF. The chain uses TRBV10-3 and TRBJ1-2; D is undetermined. The CDR3 extends over 14 amino acids. Trimming took off 4 bases at V and 2 bases at J, with 11 bases between the two ends. Germline lookup yields CDR1 ENHRY and CDR2 SYGVKD.

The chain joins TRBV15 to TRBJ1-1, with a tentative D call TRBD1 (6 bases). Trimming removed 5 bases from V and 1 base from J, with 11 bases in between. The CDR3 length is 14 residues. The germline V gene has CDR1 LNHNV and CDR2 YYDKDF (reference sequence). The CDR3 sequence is CATSWGHQNTEAFF. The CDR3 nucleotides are TGTGCCACCAGCTGGGGACACCAGAACACTGAAGCTTTCTTT.

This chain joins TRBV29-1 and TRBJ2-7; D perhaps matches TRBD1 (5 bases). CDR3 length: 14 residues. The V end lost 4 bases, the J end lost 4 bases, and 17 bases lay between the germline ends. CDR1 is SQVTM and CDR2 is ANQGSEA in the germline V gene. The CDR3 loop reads CSVVSPSAGYEQYF. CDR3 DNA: TGCAGCGTTGTGTCCCCCAGCGCAGGGTACGAGCAGTACTTC.

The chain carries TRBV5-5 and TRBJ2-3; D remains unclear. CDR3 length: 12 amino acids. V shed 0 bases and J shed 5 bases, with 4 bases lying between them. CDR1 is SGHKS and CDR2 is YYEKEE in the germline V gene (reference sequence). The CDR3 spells CASSLGRDTQYF. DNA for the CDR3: TGTGCCAGCAGCTTGGGCCGAGATACGCAGTATTTT.

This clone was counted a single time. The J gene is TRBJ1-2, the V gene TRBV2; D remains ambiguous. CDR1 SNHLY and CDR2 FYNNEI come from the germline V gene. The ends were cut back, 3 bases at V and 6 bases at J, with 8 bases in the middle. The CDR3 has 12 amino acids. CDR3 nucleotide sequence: TGTGCCAGCAGTGACTCTTGGAATGGCTACACCTTC. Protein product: CASSDSWNGYTF.

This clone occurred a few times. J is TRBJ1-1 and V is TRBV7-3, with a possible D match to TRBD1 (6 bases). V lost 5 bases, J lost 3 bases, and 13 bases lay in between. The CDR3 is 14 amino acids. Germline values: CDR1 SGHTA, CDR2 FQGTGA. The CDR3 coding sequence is TGTGCCAGCAGCACCACGACAGGAGACACTGAAGCTTTCTTT. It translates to CASSTTTGDTEAFF.

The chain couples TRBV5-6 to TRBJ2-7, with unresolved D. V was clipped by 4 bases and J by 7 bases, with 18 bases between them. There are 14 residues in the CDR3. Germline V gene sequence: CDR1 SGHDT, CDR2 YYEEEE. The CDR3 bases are TGTGCCAGCAGCCGGACCGATCGAGGCCGGGAGCAGTACTTC. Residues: CASSRTDRGREQYF. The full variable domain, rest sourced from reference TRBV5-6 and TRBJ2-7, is DAGVTQSPTHLIKTRGQQVTLRCSPKSGHDTVSWYQQALGQGPQFIFQYYEEEERQRGNFPDRFSGHQFPNYSSELNVNALLLGDSALYLCASSRTDRGREQYFGPGTRLTVT.

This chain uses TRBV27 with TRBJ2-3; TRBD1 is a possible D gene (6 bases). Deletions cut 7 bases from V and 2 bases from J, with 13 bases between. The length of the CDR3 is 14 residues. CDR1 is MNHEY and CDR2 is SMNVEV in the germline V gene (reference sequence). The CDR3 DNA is TGTGCCAGCACTCATCAGGGACACACAGATACGCAGTATTTT. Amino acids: CASTHQGHTDTQYF.

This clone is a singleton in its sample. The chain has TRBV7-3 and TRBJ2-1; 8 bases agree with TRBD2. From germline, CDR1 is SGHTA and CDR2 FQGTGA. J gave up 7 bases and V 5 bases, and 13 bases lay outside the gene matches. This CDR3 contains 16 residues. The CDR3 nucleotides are TGTGCCAGCAGCCCCTTTCAGCTAGCGGGTGATAATGAGCAGTTCTTC. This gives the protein CASSPFQLAGDNEQFF.

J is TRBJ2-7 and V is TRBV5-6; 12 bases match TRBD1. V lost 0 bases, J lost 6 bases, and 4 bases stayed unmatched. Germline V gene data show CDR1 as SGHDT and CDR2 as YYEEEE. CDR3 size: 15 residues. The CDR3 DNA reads TGTGCCAGCAGCTTGGCAGGGACAGGGGGCGTCGAGCAGTACTTC. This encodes CASSLAGTGGVEQYF.

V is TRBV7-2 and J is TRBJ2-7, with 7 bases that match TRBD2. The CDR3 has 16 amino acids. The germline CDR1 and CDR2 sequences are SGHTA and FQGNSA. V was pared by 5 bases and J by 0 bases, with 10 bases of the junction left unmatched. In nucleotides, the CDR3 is TGTGCCAGCAGCACCGCCCGGGGGGTTGGCTCCTACGAGCAGTACTTC. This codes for CASSTARGVGSYEQYF. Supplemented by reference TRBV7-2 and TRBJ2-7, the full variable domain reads GAGVSQSPSNKVTEKGKDVELRCDPISGHTALYWYRQSLGQGLEFLIYFQGNSAPDKSGLPSDRFSAERTGGSVSTLTIQRTQQEDSAVYLCASSTARGVGSYEQYFGPGTRLTVT.

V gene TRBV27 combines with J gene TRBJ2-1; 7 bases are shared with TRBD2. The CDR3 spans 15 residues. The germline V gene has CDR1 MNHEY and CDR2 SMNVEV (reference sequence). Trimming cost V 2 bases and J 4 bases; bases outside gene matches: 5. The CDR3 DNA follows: TGTGCCAGCAGTTTACCAGCGGGGCCATACAATGAGCAGTTCTTC. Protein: CASSLPAGPYNEQFF.

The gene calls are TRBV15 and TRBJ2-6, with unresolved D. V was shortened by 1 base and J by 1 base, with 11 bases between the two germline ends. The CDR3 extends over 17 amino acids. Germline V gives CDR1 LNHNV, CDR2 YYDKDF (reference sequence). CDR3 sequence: CATSRVHGSSGANVLTF. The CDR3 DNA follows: TGTGCCACCAGCAGAGTGCACGGAAGTTCTGGGGCCAACGTCCTGACTTTC. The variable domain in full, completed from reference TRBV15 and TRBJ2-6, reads DAMVIQNPRYQVTQFGKPVTLSCSQTLNHNVMYWYQQKSSQAPKLLFHYYDKDFNNEADTPDNFQSRRPNTSFCFLDIRSPGLGDTAMYLCATSRVHGSSGANVLTFGAGSRLTVL.

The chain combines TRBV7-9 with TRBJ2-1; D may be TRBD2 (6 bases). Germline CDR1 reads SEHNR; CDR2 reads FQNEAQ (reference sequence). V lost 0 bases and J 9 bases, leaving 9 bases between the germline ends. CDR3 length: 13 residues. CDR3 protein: CASSLAGGGEQFF. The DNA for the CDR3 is TGTGCCAGCAGCTTAGCGGGGGGAGGTGAGCAGTTCTTC.

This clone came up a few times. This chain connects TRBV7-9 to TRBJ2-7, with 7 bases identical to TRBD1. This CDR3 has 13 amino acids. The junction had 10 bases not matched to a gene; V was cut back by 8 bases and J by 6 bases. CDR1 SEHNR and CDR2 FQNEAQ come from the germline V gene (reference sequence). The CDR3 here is CASVPGGSREQYF. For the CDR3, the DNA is TGTGCCAGCGTTCCAGGGGGAAGTCGCGAGCAGTACTTC. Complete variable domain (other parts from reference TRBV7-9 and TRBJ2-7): DTGVSQNPRHKITKRGQNVTFRCDPISEHNRLYWYRQTLGQGPEFLTYFQNEAQLEKSRLLSDRFSAERPKGSFSTLEIQRTEQGDSAMYLCASVPGGSREQYFGPGTRLTVT.

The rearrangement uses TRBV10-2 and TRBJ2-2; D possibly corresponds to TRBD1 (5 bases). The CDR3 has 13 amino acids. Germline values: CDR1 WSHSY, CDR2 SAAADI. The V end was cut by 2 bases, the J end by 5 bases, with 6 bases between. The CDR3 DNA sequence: TGCGCCAGCAGTGAGGACAGAACCGGGGAGCTGTTTTTT. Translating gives CASSEDRTGELFF.

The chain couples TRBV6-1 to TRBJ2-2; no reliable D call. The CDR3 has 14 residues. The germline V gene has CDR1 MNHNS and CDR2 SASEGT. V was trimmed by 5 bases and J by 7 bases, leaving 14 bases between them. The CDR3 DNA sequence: TGTGCCAGCAGTAGGACCCTAAGGAACGGGGAGCTGTTTTTT. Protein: CASSRTLRNGELFF.

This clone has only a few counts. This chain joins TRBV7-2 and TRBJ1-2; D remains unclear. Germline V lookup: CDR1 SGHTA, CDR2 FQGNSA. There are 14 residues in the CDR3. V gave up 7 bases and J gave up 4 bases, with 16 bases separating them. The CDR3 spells CASTAWGSGYGYTF. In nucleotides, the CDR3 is TGTGCCAGCACGGCGTGGGGTTCCGGCTATGGCTACACCTTC.

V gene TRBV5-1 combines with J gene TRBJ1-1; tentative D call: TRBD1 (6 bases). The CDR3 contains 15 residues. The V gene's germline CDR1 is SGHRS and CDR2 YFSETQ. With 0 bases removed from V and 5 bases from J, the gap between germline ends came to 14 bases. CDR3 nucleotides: TGCGCCAGCAGCTTGGGAGCAGGGGAACTGACTGAAGCTTTCTTT. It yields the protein CASSLGAGELTEAFF.

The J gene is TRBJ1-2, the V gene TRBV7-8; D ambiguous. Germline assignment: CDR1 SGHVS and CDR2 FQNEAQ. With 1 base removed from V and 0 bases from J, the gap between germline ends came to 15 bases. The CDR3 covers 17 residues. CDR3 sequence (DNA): TGTGCCAGCAGCTTAGATCGGAGGGTCTCGACTAACTATGGCTACACCTTC. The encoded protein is CASSLDRRVSTNYGYTF.

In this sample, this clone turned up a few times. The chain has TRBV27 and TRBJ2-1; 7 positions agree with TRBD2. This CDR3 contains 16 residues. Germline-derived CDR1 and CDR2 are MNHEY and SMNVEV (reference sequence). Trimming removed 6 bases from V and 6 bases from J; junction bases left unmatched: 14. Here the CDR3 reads CASREVGLVLPNEQFF. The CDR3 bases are TGTGCCAGCAGAGAGGTCGGACTAGTGCTTCCCAATGAGCAGTTCTTC.

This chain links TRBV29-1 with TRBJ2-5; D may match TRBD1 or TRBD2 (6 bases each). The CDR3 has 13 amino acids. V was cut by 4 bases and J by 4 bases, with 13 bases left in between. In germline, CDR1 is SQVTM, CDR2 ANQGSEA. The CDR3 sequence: CSVGQGRGETQYF. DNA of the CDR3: TGCAGCGTTGGGCAGGGGCGGGGAGAGACCCAGTACTTC.

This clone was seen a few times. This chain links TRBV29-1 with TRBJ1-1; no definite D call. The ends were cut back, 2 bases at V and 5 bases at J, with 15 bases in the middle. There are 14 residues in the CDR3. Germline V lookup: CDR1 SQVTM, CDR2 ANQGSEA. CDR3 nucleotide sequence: TGCAGCGTTGAACTGGAGGCAGGCCGAACTGAAGCTTTCTTT. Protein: CSVELEAGRTEAFF.